A single T cell receptor beta chain is shown here with its context. Its antigen is not identified. The source of the sample is a study of T cells in Graves' hyperthyroidism and ophthalmopathy. Trimming at V came to 5 bases and at J to 3 bases, leaving 4 bases not matched to a gene. Germline-derived CDR1 and CDR2 are LNHNV and YYDKDF (reference sequence). This CDR3 has 15 amino acids. There were TCR beta CDR3 regions amplified from RNA transcripts. The study used the HTBI primer set for a first-round RT-PCR of the TCR CDR3. TCRdb processed the multiplex PCR reads anew with MiXCR; each CDR3 protein has one entry. This repertoire shows hundreds of thousands of distinct CDR3 sequences, 45% found once; its top ten account for roughly 6.5%. On the basis of clinical symptoms, serum thyroxine and TRAb, thyroid ultrasound and orbital computed tomography, diagnoses were made. Findings of the study overall: Blood also showed most of the thyroid clonotypes that were expanded above 0.001. Model predictions of ophthalmopathy came a median roughly 6.7 months before onset.

This sequence was found in an adult man with Graves' disease, either hyperthyroidism or ophthalmopathy (not recorded which). Sequencing used peripheral blood or thyroid tissue (not recorded which). V and J are TRBV15 and TRBJ1-5; 10 bases match TRBD1. CDR3 region: CATSGGQGNNQPQHF. CDR3 nucleotides: TGTGCCACCAGCGGGGGACAGGGGAACAATCAGCCCCAGCATTTT.